This entry concerns a single TCR beta chain. V shed 3 bases and J 2 bases; nucleotides not matched to a gene: 11. The CDR3 is 19 residues long. Germline lookup yields CDR1 MNHEY and CDR2 SMNVEV (reference sequence). Libraries were prepared by immunoSEQ multiplex PCR; TCRdb keeps only in-frame clonotypes and omits some of them. The data contain over 70,000 clones, roughly 88% of them singletons. These data are taken from a study of T cells in localized non-small cell lung cancer. This material consisted of PBMCs, taken before any cancer treatment. This chain uses TRBV27 with TRBJ2-1; 12 bases align to TRBD2. This sequence originates from a woman aged 35-75 years with stage II squamous cell lung carcinoma. The CDR3 nucleotides are TGTGCCAGCAGTTTCCCCCTCGCTAGCGGGGGGGCGGCCTACAATGAGCAGTTCTTC. This gives the protein CASSFPLASGGAAYNEQFF.